The 15 T cell receptor beta chains listed next were all sequenced from one sample in a study of blood T cell repertoires in COVID-19. Libraries were prepared by immunoSEQ multiplex PCR; TCRdb keeps only in-frame clonotypes and omits some of them. This sample yields 86,000 or so clones, of which around 92% are seen a single time; 1.9% belongs to the top ten. Input material: peripheral blood. Source of these receptors: a woman aged 50 to 60 in a cohort sampled during active COVID-19.

The chain has TRBV6-1 and TRBJ1-3; no definite D call. Germline CDR1 reads MNHNS; CDR2 reads SASEGT. Trimming pared 2 bases from V and 4 bases from J, leaving 15 bases between. This CDR3 region has 16 residues. CDR3 sequence: CASSELQTLYGNTIYF. DNA for the CDR3: TGTGCCAGCAGTGAACTACAGACCCTTTACGGAAACACCATATATTTT.

The rearrangement links TRBV5-1 to TRBJ1-5; D uncertain. The ends were cut back, 4 bases at V and 2 bases at J, with 7 bases in the middle. This CDR3 is built from 13 residues. CDR1 is SGHRS and CDR2 is YFSETQ in the germline V gene. CDR3 coding DNA: TGCGCCAGCAGCCTGCGTGGCAATCAGCCCCAGCATTTT. Protein product: CASSLRGNQPQHF.

This clone was recorded a few times. The J gene is TRBJ1-2, the V gene TRBV7-2, with 7 bases fitting TRBD1. The V segment lost 1 base and the J segment 0 bases; nucleotides outside the gene matches: 8. The CDR3 runs 17 residues. The germline gives CDR1 SGHTA, CDR2 FQGNSA. CDR3 nucleotides: TGTGCCAGCAGCTTAGGAAGACAGGGCAGAGCTAACTATGGCTACACCTTC. Residues: CASSLGRQGRANYGYTF.

CDR3 coding DNA: TGTGCCAGCTGGGGCACAAGTCCTTATGGCTACACCTTC. Its translation: CASWGTSPYGYTF. The V call is TRBV7-8, the J call TRBJ1-2; D is perhaps TRBD1 (5 bases). Between the trimmed V and J ends, which lost 8 bases and 5 bases, there was a span of 15 bases. This CDR3 region has 13 residues. Germline-derived CDR1 and CDR2 are SGHVS and FQNEAQ.

The rearrangement links TRBV6-6 to TRBJ1-4; no reliable D call. Trimming left V 7 bases short and J 8 bases short, with 14 bases between. The CDR3 loop spans 13 amino acids. Germline V gene sequence: CDR1 MNHNY, CDR2 SVGAGI (reference sequence). This CDR3 reads CASTFQVAEKLFF. The DNA of the CDR3 is TGTGCCAGCACTTTTCAGGTGGCGGAAAAACTGTTTTTT.

The chain combines TRBV7-9 with TRBJ1-3; possibly TRBD1 for D (6 bases). Between the trimmed V and J ends, which lost 4 bases and 0 bases, there was a span of 13 bases. Germline values: CDR1 SEHNR, CDR2 FQNEAQ (reference sequence). The CDR3 has 16 amino acids. The CDR3 reads CASSSSRDISGNTIYF. Here the CDR3 DNA reads TGTGCCAGCAGCTCCTCGAGGGACATCTCTGGAAACACCATATATTTT. Complete variable domain (other parts from reference TRBV7-9 and TRBJ1-3): DTGVSQNPRHKITKRGQNVTFRCDPISEHNRLYWYRQTLGQGPEFLTYFQNEAQLEKSRLLSDRFSAERPKGSFSTLEIQRTEQGDSAMYLCASSSSRDISGNTIYFGEGSWLTVV.

V is TRBV7-3 and J is TRBJ1-3; the D is unclear. V gave up 5 bases and J gave up 2 bases, with 22 bases separating them. The CDR3 extends over 18 amino acids. Germline CDR1 and CDR2: SGHTA and FQGTGA. The CDR3 nucleotides read TGTGCCAGCAGCCACAAAGACCCGAACAGCGGTCCTGGAAACACCATATATTTT. Translating it yields CASSHKDPNSGPGNTIYF. The full variable domain, rest sourced from reference TRBV7-3 and TRBJ1-3, is GAGVSQTPSNKVTEKGKYVELRCDPISGHTALYWYRQSLGQGPEFLIYFQGTGAADDSGLPNDRFFAVRPEGSVSTLKIQRTERGDSAVYLCASSHKDPNSGPGNTIYFGEGSWLTVV.

This clone showed up just once. The chain couples TRBV6-5 to TRBJ2-3, with 9 positions matching TRBD1. V was clipped by 7 bases and J by 3 bases; unmatched bases: 5. This CDR3 has 14 residues. CDR1 and CDR2 from the germline V gene are MNHEY and SVGAGI. The chain's CDR3 is CASNSGTGTDTQYF. The CDR3 nucleotides read TGTGCCAGCAACTCAGGGACAGGGACAGATACGCAGTATTTT.

The chain recombines TRBV28 with TRBJ2-5; 14 nucleotides line up with TRBD2. Trimming took 6 bases from V and 5 from J; bases not matched to a gene: 11. Per the germline V gene, CDR1 is MDHEN and CDR2 is SYDVKM. The CDR3 totals 17 residues. CDR3 DNA sequence: TGTGCCAGCAGCTCAGGGGGACTAGCGGGAGTCAGGGAGACCCAGTACTTC. It encodes CASSSGGLAGVRETQYF.

The CDR3 coding sequence is TGTGCCAGCAGACTCGGTTCCTACACCTTC. It codes for CASRLGSYTF. The chain recombines TRBV28 with TRBJ1-2; D unresolved. The CDR3 contains 10 residues. Germline V lookup: CDR1 MDHEN, CDR2 SYDVKM. V shed 6 bases and J shed 10 bases, with 9 bases lying between them.

V usage is TRBV10-1 and J usage is TRBJ2-3; 8 positions match TRBD2. Germline V gene sequence: CDR1 WNHNN, CDR2 SYGVQD (reference sequence). The trim removed 10 bases at V and 5 bases at J, leaving 8 bases unmatched. The CDR3 spans 13 residues. The CDR3 region is CATGLAKGDTQYF. DNA of the CDR3: TGCGCCACCGGACTAGCAAAAGGAGATACGCAGTATTTT.

The rearrangement uses TRBV5-1 and TRBJ1-5, with TRBD1 matching over 7 bases. Per the germline V gene, CDR1 is SGHRS and CDR2 is YFSETQ. Germline trimming cut 1 base from V and 0 bases from J; bases unmatched to any gene: 1. The CDR3 loop spans 15 amino acids. In DNA form, the CDR3 reads TGCGCCAGCAGCTTGTCAGGGGGTAGCAATCAGCCCCAGCATTTT. Protein product: CASSLSGGSNQPQHF.

V gene TRBV4-1 combines with J gene TRBJ2-6; TRBD1 matches at 11 bases. In germline, CDR1 is MGHRA, CDR2 YSYEKL. Trimming at V came to 4 bases and at J to 1 base, leaving 3 bases not matched to a gene. The CDR3 length is 17 residues. In nucleotides, the CDR3 is TGCGCCAGCAGCCCTGGGACAGGGGGGTCTGGGGCCAACGTCCTGACTTTC. Amino acid sequence: CASSPGTGGSGANVLTF.

The rearrangement joins TRBV9 to TRBJ2-7; a possible D gene is TRBD1 (6 bases). Germline loops: CDR1 SGDLS, CDR2 YYNGEE. Trimming shortened V by 0 bases and J by 3 bases, and 16 bases separated the two germline ends. The CDR3 has 16 amino acids. CDR3 region: CASSVGGRGGIYEQYF. The CDR3 nucleotides read TGTGCCAGCAGCGTAGGGGGCCGAGGGGGAATCTACGAGCAGTACTTC.

This chain joins TRBV5-5 and TRBJ2-3; 9 bases fit TRBD2. Unmatched junction bases numbered 5, after V lost 0 bases and J lost 0 bases. There are 17 residues in the CDR3. Germline V CDR1 and CDR2: SGHKS, YYEKEE (reference sequence). The CDR3, as DNA: TGTGCCAGCAGCTTGGTGGCGGGAGGGGTTAGCACAGATACGCAGTATTTT. Amino acids: CASSLVAGGVSTDTQYF.